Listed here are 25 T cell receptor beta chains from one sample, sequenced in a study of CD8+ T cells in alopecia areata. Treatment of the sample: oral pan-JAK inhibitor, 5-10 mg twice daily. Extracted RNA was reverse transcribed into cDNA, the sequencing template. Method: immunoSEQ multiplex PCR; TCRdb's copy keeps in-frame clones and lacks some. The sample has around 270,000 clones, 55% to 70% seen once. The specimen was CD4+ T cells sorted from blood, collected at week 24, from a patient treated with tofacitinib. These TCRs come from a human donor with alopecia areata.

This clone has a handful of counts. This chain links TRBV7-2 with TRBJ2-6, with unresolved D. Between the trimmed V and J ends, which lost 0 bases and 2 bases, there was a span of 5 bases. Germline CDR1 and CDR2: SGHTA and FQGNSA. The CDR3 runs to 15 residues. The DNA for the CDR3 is TGTGCCAGCAGCTTAGCGTGGGCTGGGGCCAACGTCCTGACTTTC. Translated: CASSLAWAGANVLTF.

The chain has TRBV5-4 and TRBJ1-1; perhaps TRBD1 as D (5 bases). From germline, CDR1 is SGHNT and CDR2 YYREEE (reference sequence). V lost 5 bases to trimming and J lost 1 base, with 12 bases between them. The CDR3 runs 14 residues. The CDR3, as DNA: TGTGCCAGCAGTTTTACCAGGGCGAACACTGAAGCTTTCTTT. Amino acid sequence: CASSFTRANTEAFF. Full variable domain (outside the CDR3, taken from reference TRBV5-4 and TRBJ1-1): ETGVTQSPTHLIKTRGQQVTLRCSSQSGHNTVSWYQQALGQGPQFIFQYYREEENGRGNFPPRFSGLQFPNYSSELNVNALELDDSALYLCASSFTRANTEAFFGQGTRLTVV.

Here the CDR3 DNA reads TGTGCCAGCAGCTTAACGGGGCCTACGCAGTATTTT. Translated: CASSLTGPTQYF. The V and J genes are TRBV11-2 and TRBJ2-3; either TRBD1 or TRBD2 may fit D (5 bases each). The CDR3 spans 12 residues. V lost 2 bases to trimming and J lost 8 bases, with 8 bases between them. The germline V gene has CDR1 SGHAT and CDR2 FQNNGV.

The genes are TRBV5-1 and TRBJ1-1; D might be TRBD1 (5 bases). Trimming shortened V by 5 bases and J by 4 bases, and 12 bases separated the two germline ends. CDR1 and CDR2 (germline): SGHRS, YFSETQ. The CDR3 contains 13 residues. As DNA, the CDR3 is TGCGCCAGCAGGGTTGGGGCCGGCACTGAAGCTTTCTTT. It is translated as CASRVGAGTEAFF.

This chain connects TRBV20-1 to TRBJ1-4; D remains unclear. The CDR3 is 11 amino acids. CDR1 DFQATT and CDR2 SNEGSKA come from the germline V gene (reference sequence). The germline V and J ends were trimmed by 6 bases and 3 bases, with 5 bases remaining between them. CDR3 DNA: TGCAGTGCCCCAGCTAATGAAAAACTGTTTTTT. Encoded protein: CSAPANEKLFF.

CDR3 bases: TGTGCCACCGCCAGAGGACAGGAAAGCAATCAGCCCCAGCATTTT. This sequence encodes CATARGQESNQPQHF. The chain uses TRBV6-5 and TRBJ1-5, with 7 bases lining up with TRBD1. Germline V gene sequence: CDR1 MNHEY, CDR2 SVGAGI. The CDR3 extends over 15 amino acids. The J segment lost 1 base and the V segment lost 10 bases, leaving 10 bases of the junction unmatched.

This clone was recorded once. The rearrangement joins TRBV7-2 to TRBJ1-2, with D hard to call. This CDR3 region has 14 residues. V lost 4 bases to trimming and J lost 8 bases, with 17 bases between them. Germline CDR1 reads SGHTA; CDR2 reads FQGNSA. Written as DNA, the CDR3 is TGTGCCAGCAGCTCCGGATCTCCCGGGGAAGGCTACACCTTC. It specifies CASSSGSPGEGYTF.

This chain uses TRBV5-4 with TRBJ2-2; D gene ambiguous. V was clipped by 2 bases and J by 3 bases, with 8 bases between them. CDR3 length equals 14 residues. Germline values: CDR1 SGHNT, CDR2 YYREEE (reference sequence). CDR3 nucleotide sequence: TGTGCCAGCAGCTTCCAGGTGGACACCGGGGAGCTGTTTTTT. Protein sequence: CASSFQVDTGELFF. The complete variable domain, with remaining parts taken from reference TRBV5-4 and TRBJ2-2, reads ETGVTQSPTHLIKTRGQQVTLRCSSQSGHNTVSWYQQALGQGPQFIFQYYREEENGRGNFPPRFSGLQFPNYSSELNVNALELDDSALYLCASSFQVDTGELFFGEGSRLTVL.

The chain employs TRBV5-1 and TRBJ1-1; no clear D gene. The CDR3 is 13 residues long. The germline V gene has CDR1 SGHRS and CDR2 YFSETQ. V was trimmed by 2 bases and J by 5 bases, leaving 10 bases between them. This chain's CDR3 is CASSFGEGTEAFF. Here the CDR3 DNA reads TGCGCCAGCAGCTTCGGGGAAGGGACTGAAGCTTTCTTT.

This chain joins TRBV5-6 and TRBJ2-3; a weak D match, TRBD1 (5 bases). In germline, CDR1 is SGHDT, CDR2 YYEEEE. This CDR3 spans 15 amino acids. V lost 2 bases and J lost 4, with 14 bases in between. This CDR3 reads CASSFYRREADTQYF. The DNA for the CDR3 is TGTGCCAGCAGCTTCTACAGGCGAGAGGCAGATACGCAGTATTTT.

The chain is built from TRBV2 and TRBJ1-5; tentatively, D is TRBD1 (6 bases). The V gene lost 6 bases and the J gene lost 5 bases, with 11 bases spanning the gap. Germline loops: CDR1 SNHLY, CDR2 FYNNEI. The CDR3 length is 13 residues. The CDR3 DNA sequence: TGTGCCAGCAGACAGGGCGGGGATCAGCCCCAGCATTTT. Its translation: CASRQGGDQPQHF.

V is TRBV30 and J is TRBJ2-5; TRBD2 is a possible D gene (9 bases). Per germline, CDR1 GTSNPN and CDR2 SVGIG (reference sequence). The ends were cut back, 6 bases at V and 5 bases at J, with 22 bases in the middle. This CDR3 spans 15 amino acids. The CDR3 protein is CACPSGGGGAETQYF. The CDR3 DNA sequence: TGTGCCTGCCCCTCAGGGGGCGGGGGGGCCGAGACCCAGTACTTC.

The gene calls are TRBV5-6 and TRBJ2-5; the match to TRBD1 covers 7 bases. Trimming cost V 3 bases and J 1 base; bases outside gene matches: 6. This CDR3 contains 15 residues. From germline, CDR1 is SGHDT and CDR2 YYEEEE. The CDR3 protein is CASSSAGTVQETQYF. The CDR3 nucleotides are TGTGCCAGCAGCTCAGCCGGGACAGTCCAAGAGACCCAGTACTTC.

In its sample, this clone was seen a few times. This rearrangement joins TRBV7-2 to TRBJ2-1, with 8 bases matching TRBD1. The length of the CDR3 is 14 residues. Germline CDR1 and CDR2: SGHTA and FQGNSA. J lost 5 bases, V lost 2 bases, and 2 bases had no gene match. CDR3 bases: TGTGCCAGCAGCTTAAGGGACAGGAACAATGAGCAGTTCTTC. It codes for CASSLRDRNNEQFF. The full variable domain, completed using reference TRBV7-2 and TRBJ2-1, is GAGVSQSPSNKVTEKGKDVELRCDPISGHTALYWYRQSLGQGLEFLIYFQGNSAPDKSGLPSDRFSAERTGGSVSTLTIQRTQQEDSAVYLCASSLRDRNNEQFFGPGTRLTVL.

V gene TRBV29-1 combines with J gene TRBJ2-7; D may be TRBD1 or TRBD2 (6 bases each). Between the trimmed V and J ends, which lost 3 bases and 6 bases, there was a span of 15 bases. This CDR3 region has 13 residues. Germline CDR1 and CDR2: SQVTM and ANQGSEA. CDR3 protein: CSVEVQGGGEQYF. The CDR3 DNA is TGCAGCGTTGAGGTACAGGGAGGTGGCGAGCAGTACTTC.

CDR3 amino acids: CASSPGGSNQPQHF. The DNA for the CDR3 is TGTGCCAGCAGCCCGGGGGGATCTAATCAGCCCCAGCATTTT. The chain combines TRBV7-2 with TRBJ1-5; possible D gene TRBD1, 5 bases. CDR3 length equals 14 residues. Germline lookup yields CDR1 SGHTA and CDR2 FQGNSA. Trimming removed 5 bases from V and 4 bases from J, with 12 bases in between.

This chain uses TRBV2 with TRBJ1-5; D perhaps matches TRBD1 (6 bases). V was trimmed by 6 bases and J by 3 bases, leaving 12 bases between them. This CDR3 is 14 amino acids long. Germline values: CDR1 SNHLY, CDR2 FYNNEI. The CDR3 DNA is TGTGCCAGCAGCACCGGGGGCACCAATCAGCCCCAGCATTTT. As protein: CASSTGGTNQPQHF.

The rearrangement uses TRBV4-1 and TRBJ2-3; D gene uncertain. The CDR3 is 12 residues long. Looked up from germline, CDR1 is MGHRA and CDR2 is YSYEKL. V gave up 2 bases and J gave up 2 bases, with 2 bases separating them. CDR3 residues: CASSQLTDTQYF. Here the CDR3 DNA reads TGCGCCAGCAGCCAACTCACAGATACGCAGTATTTT.

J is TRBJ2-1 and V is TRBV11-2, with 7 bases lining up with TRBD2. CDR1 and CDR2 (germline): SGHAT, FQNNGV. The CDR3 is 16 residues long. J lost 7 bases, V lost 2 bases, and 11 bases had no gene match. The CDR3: CASSLRTGTIENEQFF. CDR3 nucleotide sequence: TGTGCCAGCAGCTTACGTACGGGGACTATCGAGAATGAGCAGTTCTTC.

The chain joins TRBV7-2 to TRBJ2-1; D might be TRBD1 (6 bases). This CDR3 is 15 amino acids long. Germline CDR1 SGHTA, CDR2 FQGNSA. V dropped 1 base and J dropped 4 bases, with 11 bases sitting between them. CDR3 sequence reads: CASSLGAGAYNEQFF. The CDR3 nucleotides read TGTGCCAGCAGCTTAGGTGCAGGGGCATACAATGAGCAGTTCTTC.

The CDR3 loop is CASSLTKDRSYGYTF. In nucleotides, the CDR3 is TGTGCCAGCAGTTTAACCAAAGACAGGTCATATGGCTACACCTTC. V and J are TRBV28 and TRBJ1-2; D is possibly TRBD1 (6 bases). Germline values: CDR1 MDHEN, CDR2 SYDVKM. This CDR3 comprises 15 residues. V dropped 2 bases and J dropped 5 bases, with 15 bases sitting between them.

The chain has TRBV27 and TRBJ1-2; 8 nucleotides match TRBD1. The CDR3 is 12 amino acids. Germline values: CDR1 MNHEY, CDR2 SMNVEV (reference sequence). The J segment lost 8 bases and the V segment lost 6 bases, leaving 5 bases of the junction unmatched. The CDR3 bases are TGTGCCAGCAGCCCGACAGGGGACGGCTACACCTTC. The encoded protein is CASSPTGDGYTF.

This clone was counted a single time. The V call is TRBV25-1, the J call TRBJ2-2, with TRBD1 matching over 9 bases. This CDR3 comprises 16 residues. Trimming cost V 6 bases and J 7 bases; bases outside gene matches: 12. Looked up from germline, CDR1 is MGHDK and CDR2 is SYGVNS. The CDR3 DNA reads TGTGCCAGCAGCCTCTCCGGGACAGGGATCAGCGGGGAGCTGTTTTTT. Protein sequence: CASSLSGTGISGELFF.

DNA for the CDR3: TGTGCCAGTTCGCTGGCGGGACTTGCCTACGAGCAGTACTTC. This codes for CASSLAGLAYEQYF. The chain joins TRBV6-5 to TRBJ2-7, with D possibly being TRBD2 (6 bases). The CDR3 has 14 amino acids. Deletions cut 9 bases from V and 2 bases from J, with 17 bases between. Germline CDR1 is MNHEY and CDR2 is SVGAGI.

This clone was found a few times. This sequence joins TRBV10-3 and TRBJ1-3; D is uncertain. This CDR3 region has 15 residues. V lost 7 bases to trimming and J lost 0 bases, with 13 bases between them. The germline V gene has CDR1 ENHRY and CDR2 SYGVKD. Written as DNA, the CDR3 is TGTGCCATCACCCAAGGCTCCAACTCTGGAAACACCATATATTTT. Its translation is CAITQGSNSGNTIYF.